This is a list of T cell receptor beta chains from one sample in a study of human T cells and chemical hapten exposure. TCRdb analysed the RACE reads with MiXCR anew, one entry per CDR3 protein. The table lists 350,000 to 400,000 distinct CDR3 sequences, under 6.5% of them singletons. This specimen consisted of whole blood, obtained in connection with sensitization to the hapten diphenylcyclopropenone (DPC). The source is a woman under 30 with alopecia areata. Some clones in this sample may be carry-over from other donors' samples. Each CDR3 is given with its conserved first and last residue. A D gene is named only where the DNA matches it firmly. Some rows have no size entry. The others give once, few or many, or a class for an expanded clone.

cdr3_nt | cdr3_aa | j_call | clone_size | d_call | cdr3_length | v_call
TGTGCCAGCAGCTCCCCGGGCAGGCCTTTCGCTAATAGCAATCAGCCCCAGCATTTT | CASSSPGRPFANSNQPQHF | TRBJ1-5 | NA | NA | 19 | TRBV27
TGTGCCAGCAGGCGGGAGGGGGCTAGCAATCAGCCCCAGCATTTT | CASRREGASNQPQHF | TRBJ1-5 | many | TRBD1 | 15 | TRBV6-1
TGTGCCAGCAGCCCCACAGGGACGGAAGGGTATTCACCCCTCCACTTT | CASSPTGTEGYSPLHF | TRBJ1-6 | few | NA | 16 | TRBV12-3/TRBV12-4
TGTGCCAGCAGTCAACAGGGAGGGGGCCACTATGGCTACACCTTC | CASSQQGGGHYGYTF | TRBJ1-2 | many | TRBD1 | 15 | TRBV12-3/TRBV12-4
TGTGCCAGCAGCCCCGGGGGACAGGCTTCAGTAGAGGAGCAGTACTTC | CASSPGGQASVEEQYF | TRBJ2-7 | NA | TRBD1 | 16 | TRBV9
TGCGCCAGCAGCCAAGTATACGGGGGACAGGGCTATGGCTACACCTTC | CASSQVYGGQGYGYTF | TRBJ1-2 | NA | TRBD1 | 16 | TRBV4-3
TGTGCCAGCAGCCAATTGGATAGAGTAGGGACAGATACGCAGTATTTT | CASSQLDRVGTDTQYF | TRBJ2-3 | few | NA | 16 | TRBV4-2
TGTGCTAGTGGTTTGGTTACAGGGTATGGCTACACCTTC | CASGLVTGYGYTF | TRBJ1-2 | NA | NA | 13 | TRBV12-5
TGTGCCAGCAGCCAGATGACAGGGGTGGCCTACGAGCAGTACTTC | CASSQMTGVAYEQYF | TRBJ2-7 | few | TRBD1 | 15 | TRBV14
TGTGCCAGCAGTTTTACAGGGGGCGTGGCAGCCAAAAACATTCAGTACTTC | CASSFTGGVAAKNIQYF | TRBJ2-4 | few | TRBD1 | 17 | TRBV6-1
TGTGCCAGCAGCTCCGGACAGAAATATGAAGCTTTCTTT | CASSSGQKYEAFF | TRBJ1-1 | many | NA | 13 | TRBV7-9
TGTGCCAGCAGCCAAGGCTACTTAAGCTCTGGAAACACCATATATTTT | CASSQGYLSSGNTIYF | TRBJ1-3 | many | NA | 16 | TRBV3-1
TGTGCCAGCAGCCCTGGCTTGCAGGGGGGAGCTAATGAAAAACTGTTTTTT | CASSPGLQGGANEKLFF | TRBJ1-4 | NA | TRBD1 | 17 | TRBV11-2
TGTGCCAGCAGTTACACCCATTCGACTGAAGCTTTCTTT | CASSYTHSTEAFF | TRBJ1-1 | many | NA | 13 | TRBV6-5
TGCGCCAGCAGCCAAGGTCTTCCTGGGGCCAACTATGGCTACACCTTC | CASSQGLPGANYGYTF | TRBJ1-2 | few | NA | 16 | TRBV4-3
TGTGCCAGCAGTAATAGACAGGGCACAGATACGCAGTATTTT | CASSNRQGTDTQYF | TRBJ2-3 | many | NA | 14 | TRBV6-5